The 10 T cell receptor beta chains listed next were all sequenced from one sample in a study of identical twins. TCRdb processed the 5' RACE reads anew with MiXCR; each CDR3 protein has one entry. This table holds around 1.7 million distinct CDR3 sequences, around 29% found once. Sequencing input: cord blood. The receptor source for this set is a newborn girl in good health.

The chain is built from TRBV20-1 and TRBJ2-7; 9 nucleotides agree with TRBD2. Per the germline V gene, CDR1 is DFQATT and CDR2 is SNEGSKA (reference sequence). CDR3 length: 13 residues. V gave up 3 bases and J gave up 5 bases; unmatched junction bases: 5. The CDR3, as DNA: TGCAGTGCTAGGGGCGGGAGGGGGAACGAGCAGTACTTC. This sequence encodes CSARGGRGNEQYF.

The genes are TRBV28 and TRBJ2-1; D is undetermined. Germline loops: CDR1 MDHEN, CDR2 SYDVKM. The CDR3 runs to 13 residues. Trimming shortened V by 6 bases and J by 6 bases, and 12 bases separated the two germline ends. DNA for the CDR3: TGTGCCAGCAGGGACCCGCCCCTCAATGAGCAGTTCTTC. Amino acids: CASRDPPLNEQFF. Using reference TRBV28 and TRBJ2-1 for the parts outside the CDR3, the full variable domain is DVKVTQSSRYLVKRTGEKVFLECVQDMDHENMFWYRQDPGLGLRLIYFSYDVKMKEKGDIPEGYSVSREKKERFSLILESASTNQTSMYLCASRDPPLNEQFFGPGTRLTVL.

This chain connects TRBV6-5 to TRBJ2-7; D gene unclear. Germline CDR1 reads MNHEY; CDR2 reads SVGAGI. This CDR3 contains 14 residues. V was cut by 2 bases and J by 5 bases, with 13 bases left in between. The DNA for the CDR3 is TGTGCCAGCAGTTACGGCCCGTGGGGTGACGAGCAGTACTTC. This translates into CASSYGPWGDEQYF.

This clonotype was seen a handful of times. This rearrangement joins TRBV5-6 to TRBJ2-5, with D tentatively TRBD1 (6 bases). V gave up 2 bases and J gave up 2 bases, with 13 bases separating them. The CDR3 runs 15 residues. CDR1 is SGHDT and CDR2 is YYEEEE in the germline V gene. The CDR3 nucleotides read TGTGCCAGCAGCTTCCCCTGGACAGTGCAAGAGACCCAGTACTTC. Its protein product is CASSFPWTVQETQYF.

This clonotype was seen a handful of times. V and J are TRBV3-1 and TRBJ1-4; tentative D call: TRBD1 (5 bases). This CDR3 spans 16 amino acids. Germline V gene lookup returns CDR1 LGHDT and CDR2 YNNKEL (reference sequence). The V gene lost 0 bases and the J gene lost 8 bases, with 16 bases spanning the gap. The CDR3 sequence is CASSQDLRQGEEKLFF. The CDR3 region has the DNA TGTGCCAGCAGCCAAGATCTTAGGCAGGGCGAAGAAAAACTGTTTTTT.

The chain uses TRBV7-2 and TRBJ2-3; 8 nucleotides align to TRBD2. Germline V CDR1 and CDR2: SGHTA, FQGNSA. This CDR3 comprises 16 residues. V was clipped by 4 bases and J by 0 bases; unmatched bases: 6. The CDR3 region has the DNA TGTGCCAGCAGCTACCTGGGACTAGTTAGCACAGATACGCAGTATTTT. Amino acids: CASSYLGLVSTDTQYF.

The chain joins TRBV25-1 to TRBJ1-1; 9 bases agree with TRBD1. J was trimmed by 11 bases and V by 5 bases; bases with no gene match: 6. This CDR3 comprises 12 residues. Germline V gene data show CDR1 as MGHDK and CDR2 as SYGVNS. The CDR3 here is CASSPQGAGAFF. DNA of the CDR3: TGTGCCAGCAGTCCACAGGGGGCGGGGGCTTTCTTT.

The V and J genes are TRBV12-3 or TRBV12-4 and TRBJ2-1, with TRBD1 identical over 10 bases. The J call may be mistaken, given a closer DNA end match to TRBJ2-7. This CDR3 has 16 amino acids. The CDR3 nucleotides read TGTGCCAGCAGCTCCGGGACAGGGGCCTCTTACAATGAGCAGTACTTC. This translates into CASSSGTGASYNEQYF.

V gene TRBV7-9 combines with J gene TRBJ2-7; D unclear. This CDR3 is 12 amino acids long. Germline CDR1 SEHNR, CDR2 FQNEAQ (reference sequence). V lost 3 bases and J lost 6, with 9 bases in between. The CDR3 loop reads CASSFIWAEQYF. CDR3 nucleotides: TGTGCCAGCAGCTTTATCTGGGCCGAGCAGTACTTC.

The rearrangement joins TRBV6-2 or TRBV6-3 to TRBJ2-7, with unresolved D. The CDR3 spans 12 residues. Trimming left V 2 bases short and J 6 bases short, with 8 bases between. From germline, CDR1 is MNHEY and CDR2 SVGEGT. DNA for the CDR3: TGTGCCAGCAGTTACAGGGCTGGCGAGCAGTACTTC. As protein: CASSYRAGEQYF.